Listed below are T cell receptor beta chains from one sample, sequenced in a study of regulatory T cells in long-lasting Graves disease. TCRdb independently ran MiXCR on the multiplex PCR reads; one entry per CDR3 protein. The sample yields just over 600,000 distinct CDR3 sequences, under 20% seen once. The same data also contributed to another study, on T cells in Graves' hyperthyroidism and ophthalmopathy.

The sample was peripheral blood mononuclear cells (PBMCs), taken at new diagnosis, from a patient treated with antithyroid drugs. These receptors all stem from a woman younger than 45 with Graves disease. The CDR3 runs from the conserved cysteine through the conserved F or W. The order of the fields is J gene, clone size, V gene, D gene, CDR3 DNA, CDR3 protein. D genes are given only for firm matches. Some rows mark clone size as missing; the rest say once, few, many or name a class of expanded clone.

J gene: TRBJ1-1
clone size: NA
V gene: TRBV29-1
D gene: NA
CDR3 DNA: TGCAGCGTTAAAAGGACACTCATGAACACTGAAGCTTTCTTT
CDR3 protein: CSVKRTLMNTEAFF

J gene: TRBJ1-5
clone size: few
V gene: TRBV6-2/TRBV6-3
D gene: NA
CDR3 DNA: TGTGCCAGCAGTTACCTCCCGGGGCCACAGGCGTCCAATCAGCCCCAGCATTTT
CDR3 protein: CASSYLPGPQASNQPQHF

J gene: TRBJ1-4
clone size: many
V gene: TRBV7-9
D gene: NA
CDR3 DNA: TGTGCCAGCAGCTTCAAAGGGGGGAATGAAAAACTGTTTTTT
CDR3 protein: CASSFKGGNEKLFF

J gene: TRBJ2-2
clone size: many
V gene: TRBV6-1
D gene: TRBD1
CDR3 DNA: TGTGCCAGCAGTCCCCAGGGGGCTGGCACCGGGGAGCTGTTTTTT
CDR3 protein: CASSPQGAGTGELFF

J gene: TRBJ1-1
clone size: NA
V gene: TRBV3-1
D gene: NA
CDR3 DNA: TGTGCCAGCAGCCAAACCGTAACGAACACTGAAGCTTTCTTT
CDR3 protein: CASSQTVTNTEAFF

J gene: TRBJ1-1
clone size: few
V gene: TRBV18
D gene: NA
CDR3 DNA: TGTGCCAGCTCACCACAGCGGGGGAACACTGAAGCTTTCTTT
CDR3 protein: CASSPQRGNTEAFF

J gene: TRBJ2-3
clone size: NA
V gene: TRBV5-8
D gene: TRBD2
CDR3 DNA: TGTGCCAGCAGCTTGGTCGCTAGCGGGAGGTCTAGCACAGATACGCAGTATTTT
CDR3 protein: CASSLVASGRSSTDTQYF

J gene: TRBJ2-3
clone size: NA
V gene: TRBV9
D gene: NA
CDR3 DNA: TGTGCCAGCAGCGTACTTGGAGGGGCAGGTTCCGATACGCAGTATTTT
CDR3 protein: CASSVLGGAGSDTQYF

J gene: TRBJ2-7
clone size: few
V gene: TRBV14
D gene: NA
CDR3 DNA: TGTGCCAGCAGCCAAGAGTCCGGGAACGAGCAGTACTTC
CDR3 protein: CASSQESGNEQYF

J gene: TRBJ1-2
clone size: NA
V gene: TRBV12-3/TRBV12-4
D gene: TRBD1
CDR3 DNA: TGTGCCAGCAGCTACCGGGACAGCATCGGGGGCTACACCTTC
CDR3 protein: CASSYRDSIGGYTF

J gene: TRBJ1-1
clone size: many
V gene: TRBV5-1
D gene: NA
CDR3 DNA: TGCGCCAGCAGCTTGTTGGTCCCCACTGAAGCTTTCTTT
CDR3 protein: CASSLLVPTEAFF

J gene: TRBJ2-5
clone size: many
V gene: TRBV28
D gene: TRBD2
CDR3 DNA: TGTGCCAGCCGCCCTAGCGGAGGGGAGACCCAGTACTTC
CDR3 protein: CASRPSGGETQYF

J gene: TRBJ2-2
clone size: many
V gene: TRBV13
D gene: TRBD1
CDR3 DNA: TGTGCCAGCAGCTCGACAGGGTCGAACACCGGGGAGCTGTTTTTT
CDR3 protein: CASSSTGSNTGELFF

J gene: TRBJ2-1
clone size: NA
V gene: TRBV29-1
D gene: TRBD2
CDR3 DNA: TGCAGCGTTGAAGGGTCTAGCGGGAGAAGGGTTGAGCAGTTCTTC
CDR3 protein: CSVEGSSGRRVEQFF

J gene: TRBJ1-4
clone size: many
V gene: TRBV6-1
D gene: NA
CDR3 DNA: TGTGCCCTCCGGACAGTTAATGAAAAACTGTTTTTT
CDR3 protein: CALRTVNEKLFF

J gene: TRBJ2-1
clone size: many
V gene: TRBV12-5
D gene: TRBD1
CDR3 DNA: TGTGCTAGTGGTCCCCCGACAGGGGGCCGCCTCTTC
CDR3 protein: CASGPPTGGRLF

J gene: TRBJ1-5
clone size: many
V gene: TRBV10-3
D gene: TRBD1
CDR3 DNA: TGTGCCATCAGGGAGACAGGGGTCAACCAGCCCCAGCATTTT
CDR3 protein: CAIRETGVNQPQHF

J gene: TRBJ2-3
clone size: NA
V gene: TRBV6-2/TRBV6-3
D gene: NA
CDR3 DNA: TGTGCCAGCAACCCACAGGCTAGCACAGATACGCAGTATTTT
CDR3 protein: CASNPQASTDTQYF

J gene: TRBJ1-5
clone size: many
V gene: TRBV7-2
D gene: NA
CDR3 DNA: TGTGCCAGCAGCTTAAGACTGGGGGGCAATCAGCCCCAGCATTTT
CDR3 protein: CASSLRLGGNQPQHF

J gene: TRBJ1-6
clone size: NA
V gene: TRBV20-1
D gene: TRBD1
CDR3 DNA: TGCAGTGCTAGAGGTGCCGCGGCAGGGGGCCCAGGCTCCTATAATTCACCCCTCCACTTT
CDR3 protein: CSARGAAAGGPGSYNSPLHF

J gene: TRBJ2-1
clone size: NA
V gene: TRBV29-1
D gene: TRBD1
CDR3 DNA: TGCAGCGTTGGAGCCCGGACAGGGAGTGTGGACAATGAGCAGTTCTTC
CDR3 protein: CSVGARTGSVDNEQFF

J gene: TRBJ2-5
clone size: NA
V gene: TRBV6-5
D gene: NA
CDR3 DNA: TGTGCCAGCAACGTAGATGTCCGACAAGAGACCCAGTACTTC
CDR3 protein: CASNVDVRQETQYF

J gene: TRBJ1-1
clone size: many
V gene: TRBV24-1
D gene: TRBD1
CDR3 DNA: TGTGCCACCATCCCGGGACAGGAGATCATGAACACTGAAGCTTTCTTT
CDR3 protein: CATIPGQEIMNTEAFF

J gene: TRBJ2-5
clone size: many
V gene: TRBV12-3/TRBV12-4
D gene: NA
CDR3 DNA: TGTGCCAGCAGTTTAATTGGTGGGTCCGGGAAAGAGACCCAGTACTTC
CDR3 protein: CASSLIGGSGKETQYF

J gene: TRBJ2-3
clone size: NA
V gene: TRBV3-1
D gene: NA
CDR3 DNA: TGTGCCAGCAGCCCGTTTAGTAGCAGGATCACAGATACGCAGTATTTT
CDR3 protein: CASSPFSSRITDTQYF

J gene: TRBJ2-1
clone size: many
V gene: TRBV6-2/TRBV6-3
D gene: TRBD2
CDR3 DNA: TGTGCCAGCCGCAAAAGCGGGAGGGCCGACAATGAGCAGTTCTTC
CDR3 protein: CASRKSGRADNEQFF

J gene: TRBJ2-1
clone size: few
V gene: TRBV6-1
D gene: TRBD2
CDR3 DNA: TGTGCCAGCAGGGGACTAGGGCCCAATGAGCAGTTCTTC
CDR3 protein: CASRGLGPNEQFF

J gene: TRBJ1-2
clone size: many
V gene: TRBV29-1
D gene: TRBD1
CDR3 DNA: TGCAGCGTTCCGACAGGGGACTATGGCTACACCTTC
CDR3 protein: CSVPTGDYGYTF

J gene: TRBJ2-3
clone size: many
V gene: TRBV28
D gene: NA
CDR3 DNA: TGTGCCAGCAGTTTTCCGGGTCCCCGCACAGATACGCAGTATTTT
CDR3 protein: CASSFPGPRTDTQYF

J gene: TRBJ1-3
clone size: NA
V gene: TRBV18
D gene: NA
CDR3 DNA: TGTGCCAGCTCACCAAAAGACGGGGGAGACCAGGGGAACACCATATATTTT
CDR3 protein: CASSPKDGGDQGNTIYF

J gene: TRBJ2-5
clone size: many
V gene: TRBV29-1
D gene: NA
CDR3 DNA: TGCAGCGCTGACAACGCGGGAGAGACCCAGTACTTC
CDR3 protein: CSADNAGETQYF